This T cell receptor beta chain was recorded in a study of Ad26.COV2.S vaccination and SARS-CoV-2 variants. In the study overall: Donor got 5x10^10 or 1x10^11 viral particles of Ad26.COV2.S.

Comment on this clone: Its specificity is not known.

Germline V lookup: CDR1 SGHTA, CDR2 FQGNSA. V was clipped by 5 bases and J by 5 bases, with 19 bases between them. There are 16 residues in the CDR3. Study-level findings and limits: Vaccinees showed greater spike-specific TCR breadth than placebo recipients. Spike-specific CD8+ and CD4+ T cell responses reportedly showed substantial breadth after vaccination. Analytic work on TCR breadth and depth might have understated the full extent of total T cell responses.

Sample treatment: approximately 18 received Ad26.COV2.S at low or high dose, single or two shots; five or six received placebo; per-sample allocation not given. Repertoires come from day 63 after the first vaccine or placebo injection. The method was immunoSEQ multiplex PCR; TCRdb's version includes in-frame clones alone and lacks a portion of them. The table has more than 300,000 clones, 70% to 90% seen once. The starting material was peripheral blood, obtained in a trial of Ad26.COV2.S vaccine versus placebo. This chain links TRBV7-2 with TRBJ1-5; tentative D call: TRBD1 (6 bases). This receptor was obtained from a person aged 18-60 years who received the Ad26.COV2.S COVID-19 vaccine or a placebo. The CDR3: CASSPKDSPVHQPQHF. The CDR3 nucleotides read TGTGCCAGCAGCCCAAAGGACAGCCCGGTACATCAGCCCCAGCATTTT.